This entry lists 8 T cell receptor beta chains sequenced from one sample in a study of vaccination effects on CD4 cells after COVID-19. Antigen-specific CD4+ T cells were first expanded with viral peptide pools by the ViraFEST assay and only then sequenced. Subsequent to 10 days of culture, CD4+ T cells were isolated. Each participant was administered two doses of either the BNT162b2 or the mRNA-1273 vaccine. Their cognate antigens are unknown. Measured with immunoSEQ multiplex PCR; TCRdb has only the in-frame clones, and not every one. The sample shows 25,000 to 30,000 clones, 73% of them seen only once. The sequences come from CD4+ T cells from PBMCs cultured with HCoV-NL63 spike peptides, collected after COVID-19 vaccination. The receptor source for this set is a human donor who received a COVID-19 vaccine.

The CDR3 nucleotides read TGTGCCAGCTCCACGGCAAATAATTCACCCCTCCACTTT. It yields the protein CASSTANNSPLHF. The chain has TRBV18 and TRBJ1-6; D remains unclear. The V end lost 6 bases, the J end lost 5 bases, and 8 bases lay between the germline ends. The CDR3 runs 13 residues. Germline V CDR1 and CDR2: KGHSH, LQKENI. Complete variable domain (other parts from reference TRBV18 and TRBJ1-6): NAGVMQNPRHLVRRRGQEARLRCSPMKGHSHVYWYRQLPEEGLKFMVYLQKENIIDESGMPKERFSAEFPKEGPSILRIQQVVRGDSAAYFCASSTANNSPLHFGNGTRLTVT.

The chain recombines TRBV10-3 with TRBJ1-1; D possibly corresponds to TRBD1 (6 bases). V lost 4 bases, J lost 4 bases, and 13 bases lay in between. This CDR3 is 14 amino acids long. CDR1 ENHRY and CDR2 SYGVKD come from the germline V gene. CDR3 nucleotides: TGTGCCATCAGTGTCAGGGGTCTAGGCACTGAAGCTTTCTTT. Its protein product is CAISVRGLGTEAFF.

V and J are TRBV2 and TRBJ1-3, with a possible D match to TRBD1 (5 bases). The V gene lost 7 bases and the J gene lost 6 bases, with 16 bases spanning the gap. The CDR3 runs 14 residues. The germline gives CDR1 SNHLY, CDR2 FYNNEI. The CDR3 protein is CASTNRGAKNTIYF. CDR3 bases: TGTGCCAGCACAAATCGGGGCGCTAAAAACACCATATATTTT.

This rearrangement joins TRBV15 to TRBJ1-3, with D tentatively TRBD1 (6 bases). The CDR3 totals 19 residues. Trimming removed 0 bases from V and 4 bases from J, with 22 bases in between. Germline V gene data show CDR1 as LNHNV and CDR2 as YYDKDF (reference sequence). Here the CDR3 reads CATSRDLLSGQGSGNTIYF. CDR3 sequence (DNA): TGTGCCACCAGCAGAGATTTACTGAGCGGCCAGGGGTCAGGAAACACCATATATTTT.

V and J are TRBV21-1 and TRBJ1-1; TRBD1 is taken as the D call from the table, unchecked against the DNA. TRBV21-1 is an annotated pseudogene. CDR3 length equals 16 residues. The CDR3 DNA reads as TGTGCCAGCAGCACCACGGACATTAGTGGGAACACTGAAGCTTTCTTT. Translation gives CASSTTDISGNTEAFF.

The genes are TRBV27 and TRBJ2-4; D remains ambiguous. The CDR3 runs 15 residues. From germline, CDR1 is MNHEY and CDR2 SMNVEV (reference sequence). The V gene lost 0 bases and the J gene lost 7 bases, with 13 bases spanning the gap. The CDR3 DNA reads TGTGCCAGCAGTTTATCCTACCGGAAAGAGAACATTCAGTACTTC. The encoded protein is CASSLSYRKENIQYF.

The V gene is TRBV5-5, the J gene TRBJ1-2, with 10 bases matching TRBD1. V trimming: 4 bases; J trimming: 3 bases; junction bases outside the gene matches: 9. The CDR3 spans 16 residues. Germline CDR1 SGHKS, CDR2 YYEKEE (reference sequence). This chain's CDR3 is CASSPRRDRGDYGYTF. CDR3 sequence (DNA): TGTGCCAGCAGCCCTAGGAGGGACAGGGGAGACTATGGCTACACCTTC.

V usage is TRBV30 and J usage is TRBJ1-2; D is perhaps TRBD1 (5 bases). Germline V gene data show CDR1 as GTSNPN and CDR2 as SVGIG (reference sequence). The CDR3 runs 12 residues. The V end lost 4 bases, the J end lost 14 bases, and 20 bases lay between the germline ends. The chain's CDR3 is CAWTPMTAAKTF. The CDR3 DNA sequence: TGTGCCTGGACTCCCATGACAGCGGCCAAGACCTTC.